The sequence of this TCR beta chain was determined in a study of tumor T cells in aggressive B-cell lymphoma listed by TCRdb under 2017. The library was built by means of the immunoSEQ multiplex PCR assay. The immuneACCESS repertoire file appears here via TCRdb, limited to in-frame rearrangements. These files lack a portion of the clones; in checked studies, under half of the deficit traces to unresolved V genes, and the cause of the others is not known. Counted in this sample were some 1,200 clones; around 86% of them appeared once. The biggest ten clones account for over 10% of the sample. This clone showed up just a few times. This receptor's antigen is unknown. Base-call qualities are not available, and no considerably larger clone is one nucleotide away. CDR1 and CDR2, per the germline V gene, are MDHEN and SYDVKM. Inclusive of the bounding cysteine and phenylalanine, the CDR3 is 16 residues long. Just the 48-base CDR3 DNA is kept, in frame starting at base 1. Between the V and J ends, shortened by 2 bases and 0 bases respectively, the junction contains 11 bases.

The sample consisted of tumor tissue. This clonotype was sampled from an adult with diffuse large B cell lymphoma. The chain links TRBV28 with TRBJ2-4; no D gene is confidently identified. The nucleotide sequence is given as TGTGCCAGCAGTTTACCCGCCAGGCTAGCCAAAAACATTCAGTACTTC. This gives the protein CASSLPARLAKNIQYF.